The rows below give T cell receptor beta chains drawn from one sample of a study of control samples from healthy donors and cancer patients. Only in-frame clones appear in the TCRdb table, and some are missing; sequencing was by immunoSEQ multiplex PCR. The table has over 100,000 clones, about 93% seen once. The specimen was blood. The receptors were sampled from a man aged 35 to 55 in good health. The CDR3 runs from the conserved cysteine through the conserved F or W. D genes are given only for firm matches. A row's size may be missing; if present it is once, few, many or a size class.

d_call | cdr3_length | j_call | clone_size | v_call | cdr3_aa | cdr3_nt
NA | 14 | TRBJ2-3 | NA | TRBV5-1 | CASSLSPRPAGLYF | TGCGCCAGCAGCTTGTCACCGAGGCCGGCAGGGTTGTATTTT
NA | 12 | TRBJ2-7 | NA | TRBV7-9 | CASSLAQYEQYF | TGTGCCAGCAGCTTAGCGCAGTACGAGCAGTACTTC
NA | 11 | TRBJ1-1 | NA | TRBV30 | CAWSVVSVAFF | TGTGCCTGGAGTGTTGTCTCCGTGGCTTTCTTT
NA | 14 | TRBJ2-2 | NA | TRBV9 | CASSLGPTAGELFF | TGTGCCAGCAGCCTGGGACCAACGGCAGGGGAGCTGTTTTTT
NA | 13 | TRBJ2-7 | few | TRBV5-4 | CASSPLSPGEQYF | TGTGCCAGCAGTCCTTTGAGTCCGGGCGAGCAGTACTTC
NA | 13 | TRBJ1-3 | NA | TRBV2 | CASSEWRGNTIYF | TGTGCCAGCAGTGAGTGGCGTGGAAACACCATATATTTT
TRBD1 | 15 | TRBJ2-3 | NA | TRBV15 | CATSPGGLGTDTQYF | TGTGCCACCAGCCCAGGGGGATTGGGCACAGATACGCAGTATTTT
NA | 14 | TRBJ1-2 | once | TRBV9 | CASSVDAGNYGYTF | TGTGCCAGCAGCGTAGATGCCGGTAACTATGGCTACACCTTC
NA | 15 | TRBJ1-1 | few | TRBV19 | CASSIATMGAAEAFF | TGTGCCAGTAGTATAGCGACGATGGGGGCCGCTGAAGCTTTCTTT
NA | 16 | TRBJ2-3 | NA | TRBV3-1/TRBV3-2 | CASSPYRASSTDTQYF | TGTGCCAGCAGCCCCTATAGGGCGTCTAGCACAGATACGCAGTATTTT
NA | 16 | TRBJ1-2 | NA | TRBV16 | CASSLNFQGFNYGYTF | TGTGCCAGCAGCCTGAACTTCCAGGGATTCAACTATGGCTACACCTTC
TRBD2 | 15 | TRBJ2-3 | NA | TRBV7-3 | CASSLGGGATDTQYF | TGTGCCAGCAGCTTAGGCGGGGGGGCCACAGATACGCAGTATTTT
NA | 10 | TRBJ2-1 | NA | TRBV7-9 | CASRDNEQFF | TGTGCCAGCAGAGACAATGAGCAGTTCTTC
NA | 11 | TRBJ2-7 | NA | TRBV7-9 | CASSSTYEQYF | TGTGCCAGCAGCTCAACCTACGAGCAGTACTTC
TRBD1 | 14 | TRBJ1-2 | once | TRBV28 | CASNPTGFGLGYTF | TGTGCCAGCAACCCGACAGGGTTCGGTTTGGGCTACACCTTC
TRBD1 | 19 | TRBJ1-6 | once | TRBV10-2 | CASKGGAGTGVSYNSPLHF | TGCGCCAGCAAGGGCGGAGCAGGGACAGGTGTCTCCTATAATTCACCCCTCCACTTT
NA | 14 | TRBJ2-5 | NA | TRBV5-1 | CASSFNDPLGTQYF | TGCGCCAGCAGCTTTAACGACCCATTGGGGACCCAGTACTTC
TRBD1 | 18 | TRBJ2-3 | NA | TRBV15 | CATSRERGGTGGTDTQYF | TGTGCCACCAGCAGAGAGCGAGGCGGGACAGGGGGAACGGATACGCAGTATTTT
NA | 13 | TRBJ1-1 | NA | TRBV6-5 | CASSPNLNTEAFF | TGTGCCAGCAGTCCCAATTTGAACACTGAAGCTTTCTTT
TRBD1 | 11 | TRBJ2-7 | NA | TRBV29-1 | CSVRTGDEQYF | TGCAGCGTTCGGACAGGGGATGAGCAGTACTTC
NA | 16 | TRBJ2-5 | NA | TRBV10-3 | CAISVGGGQPQETQYF | TGTGCCATCAGTGTAGGGGGGGGGCAGCCCCAAGAGACCCAGTACTTC
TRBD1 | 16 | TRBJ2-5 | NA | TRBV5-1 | CASSYGQGTYQETQYF | TGCGCCAGCAGCTATGGACAGGGAACGTACCAAGAGACCCAGTACTTC
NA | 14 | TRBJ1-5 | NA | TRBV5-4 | CASRDANSNQPQHF | TGTGCCAGCAGGGACGCAAATAGCAATCAGCCCCAGCATTTT
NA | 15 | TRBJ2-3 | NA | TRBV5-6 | CASSLLTDLTDTQYF | TGTGCCAGCAGCCTACTGACGGACCTCACAGATACGCAGTATTTT
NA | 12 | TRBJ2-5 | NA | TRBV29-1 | CSAETGVKTQYF | TGCAGCGCAGAGACAGGAGTGAAGACCCAGTACTTC
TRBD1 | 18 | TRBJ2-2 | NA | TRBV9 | CASSVDPIGQGATGELFF | TGTGCCAGCAGCGTAGACCCTATAGGACAGGGGGCCACCGGGGAGCTGTTTTTT
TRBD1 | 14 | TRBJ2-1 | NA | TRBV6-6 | CASSSGQGRNEQFF | TGTGCCAGCAGTTCGGGACAGGGACGTAATGAGCAGTTCTTC
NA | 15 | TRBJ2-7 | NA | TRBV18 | CASSPRLTGWYEQYF | TGTGCCAGCTCACCAAGGTTGACAGGATGGTACGAGCAGTACTTC
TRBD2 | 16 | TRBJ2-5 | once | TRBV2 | CASSTHRAGGEETQYF | TGTGCCAGCAGTACTCATCGGGCGGGGGGAGAAGAGACCCAGTACTTC
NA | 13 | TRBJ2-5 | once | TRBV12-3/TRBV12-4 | CASSTNSGGTQYF | TGTGCCAGCAGTACAAACTCCGGGGGTACCCAGTACTTC
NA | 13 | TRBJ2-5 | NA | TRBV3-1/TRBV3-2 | CASSQTGWRAQYF | TGTGCCAGCAGCCAGACAGGGTGGAGGGCCCAGTACTTC
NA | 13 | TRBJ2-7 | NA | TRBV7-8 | CASSLAQGYEQYF | TGTGCCAGCAGCTTAGCTCAGGGATACGAGCAGTACTTC